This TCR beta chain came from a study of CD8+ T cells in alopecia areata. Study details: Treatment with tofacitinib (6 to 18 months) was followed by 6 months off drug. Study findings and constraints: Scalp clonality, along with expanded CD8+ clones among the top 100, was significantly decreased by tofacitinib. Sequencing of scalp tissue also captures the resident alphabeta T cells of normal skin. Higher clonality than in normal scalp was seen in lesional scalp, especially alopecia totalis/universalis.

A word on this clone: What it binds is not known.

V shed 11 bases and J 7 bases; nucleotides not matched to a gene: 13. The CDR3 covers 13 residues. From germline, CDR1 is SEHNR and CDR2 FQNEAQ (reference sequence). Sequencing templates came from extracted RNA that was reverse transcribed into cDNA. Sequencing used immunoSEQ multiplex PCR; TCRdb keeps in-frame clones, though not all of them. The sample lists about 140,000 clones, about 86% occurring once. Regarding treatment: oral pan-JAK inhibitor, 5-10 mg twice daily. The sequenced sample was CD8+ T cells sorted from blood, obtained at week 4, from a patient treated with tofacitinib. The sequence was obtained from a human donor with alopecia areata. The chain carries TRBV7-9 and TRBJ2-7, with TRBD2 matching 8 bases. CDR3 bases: TGTGCCGCGGGAGGCGGGGCCCTTCGAGAGCAGTACTTC. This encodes CAAGGGALREQYF. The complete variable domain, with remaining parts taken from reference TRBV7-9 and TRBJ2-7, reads DTGVSQNPRHKITKRGQNVTFRCDPISEHNRLYWYRQTLGQGPEFLTYFQNEAQLEKSRLLSDRFSAERPKGSFSTLEIQRTEQGDSAMYLCAAGGGALREQYFGPGTRLTVT.